A single T cell receptor (beta chain) is shown here with its context. Antigen unknown. This CDR3 is 13 amino acids long. Germline CDR1 LNHDA, CDR2 SQIVND (reference sequence). Trimming cost V 1 base and J 2 bases, with 3 bases left between them. The sample belongs to a study of blood T cells in healthy people across ages. Turning to the study itself: When template switching was applied, about one barcoded beta molecule was captured per two T cells. The study, taken as a whole, reports: It was the long-lived donors that had more naive CD4+ cells and higher diversity than aged donors.

A J-beta primer mix and a sample-barcoded 5' primer were used in a second PCR of roughly 7 to 12 cycles. One entry per CDR3 protein, called by TCRdb with MiXCR from the 5' RACE reads. The table shows about 510,000 distinct CDR3 sequences, with 25% to 35% occurring only once. The same sample was also used in a study of T cells of mothers and their children.

This TCR derives from a boy younger than 10 in good health. The sample was blood. The chain recombines TRBV19 with TRBJ1-5; D not certain. The CDR3 loop is CASSIGGNQPQHF. CDR3 DNA: TGTGCCAGTAGTATAGGCGGCAATCAGCCCCAGCATTTT.